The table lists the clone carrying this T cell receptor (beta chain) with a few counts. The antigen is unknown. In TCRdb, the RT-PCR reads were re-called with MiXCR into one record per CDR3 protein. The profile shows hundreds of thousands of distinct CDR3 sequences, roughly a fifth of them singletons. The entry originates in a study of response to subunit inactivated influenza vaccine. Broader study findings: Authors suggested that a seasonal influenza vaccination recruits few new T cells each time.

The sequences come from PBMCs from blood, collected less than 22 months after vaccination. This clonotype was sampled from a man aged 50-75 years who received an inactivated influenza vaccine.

The CDR3 DNA reads as TGCGCCAGCAGCTTGACGTCGGAGTCTTCACCCCTCCACTTT. Translation gives CASSLTSESSPLHF. The chain recombines TRBV5-1 with TRBJ1-6; D is unclear. Per the germline V gene, CDR1 is SGHRS and CDR2 is YFSETQ. Trimming took off 1 base at V and 9 bases at J, with 11 bases between the two ends. This CDR3 region has 14 residues.